A selection of T cell receptor beta chains follows, all from one sample in a study of T cell repertoires in cytomegalovirus infection. Their antigens are not known. Using its own MiXCR run on the reads, TCRdb lists one record per CDR3 protein. Of some 800,000 distinct CDR3 sequences listed, approximately 29% are singletons. The sequencing used cultured CD8+ T cells from PBMCs, collected from culture after CMV antigen stimulation. The source is a human donor in good health (CMV status not recorded). Some clones in this sample may be carry-over from other donors' samples. CDR3s include the opening cysteine and the closing phenylalanine or tryptophan. Fields, in order: V gene, J gene, CDR3 protein.

TRBV7-8	TRBJ1-1	CASSLARLLGTEAFF
TRBV28	TRBJ2-3	CASSWQGAADTQYF
TRBV7-2	TRBJ2-1	CASSLVLYNEQFF
TRBV5-4	TRBJ1-2	CASSSTPGARRDGYTF
TRBV18	TRBJ1-1	CASSPPTSGGEAFF
TRBV7-6	TRBJ2-2	CASSLWGLAGGQRTGELFF
TRBV27	TRBJ2-6	CASSLAPPVSASGANVLTF
TRBV11-1	TRBJ2-1	CASSGWGQAYNEQFF
TRBV6-2/TRBV6-3	TRBJ1-1	CASSYPRRGGLVNTEAFF
TRBV12-3/TRBV12-4	TRBJ2-5	CASKTQGIPQETQYF
TRBV4-1	TRBJ2-1	CASSQERFLAGFHNEQFF
TRBV2	TRBJ2-2	CATPKTGLTGELFF
TRBV7-9	TRBJ2-3	CASSRARVAGDTDTQYF
TRBV5-5	TRBJ2-1	CASSLVPNNEQFF
TRBV7-6	TRBJ1-1	CASSFETISEAFF
TRBV2	TRBJ2-7	CASSENSYEQYF
TRBV29-1	TRBJ1-1	CSYWTGGTEAFF
TRBV7-6	TRBJ1-2	CASSSQRTGGYTF
TRBV6-8	TRBJ1-2	CASSLTGAGYGYTF
TRBV10-3	TRBJ1-6	CAISESLGGSYNSPLHF
TRBV6-1	TRBJ1-4	CASSEQGSNEKLFF
TRBV19	TRBJ1-1	CASYDNLNTEAFF
TRBV20-1	TRBJ1-4	CSARDLWGLKTNEKLFF
TRBV7-9	TRBJ2-3	CASSPSRTSWYF
TRBV19	TRBJ1-1	CASSIDPSQNTEAFF
TRBV7-9	TRBJ2-1	CASSPLDHSSYNEQFF
TRBV7-9	TRBJ2-1	CASSFTGTGEGNEQFF
TRBV4-3	TRBJ2-3	CASSQEERGSTDTQYF
TRBV6-2/TRBV6-3	TRBJ1-1	CASSYPSGGVFMNTEAFF
TRBV27	TRBJ2-1	CASSPNRGYEQFF
TRBV27	TRBJ2-1	CASSALPPGQGGDEQFF
TRBV19	TRBJ1-1	CASRRQKNTEAFF
TRBV10-3	TRBJ1-2	CAISVLVTEVNYGYTF
TRBV7-9	TRBJ1-2	CASSPPGQAQAGYTF
TRBV10-3	TRBJ2-1	CAISEGTGANEQFF
TRBV6-6	TRBJ2-3	CASSYTPPRQGIADTQYF
TRBV29-1	TRBJ1-1	CSVGAGRNTEAFF
TRBV27	TRBJ2-5	CASSLATKETQYF
TRBV19	TRBJ2-5	CASREGAVETQYF
TRBV4-1	TRBJ1-3	CASSQDGGSGNTIYF
TRBV12-3/TRBV12-4	TRBJ1-3	CASSSSSPSSGNTIYF
TRBV18	TRBJ2-1	CASSPPEDRTYNEQFF
TRBV6-1	TRBJ1-1	CASGTGNPGTFF
TRBV27	TRBJ1-4	CASSSTRGANEKLFF
TRBV5-1	TRBJ1-1	CASSLHNQGSHTEAFF
TRBV20-1	TRBJ2-5	CSASPEDRVYETQYF
TRBV7-2	TRBJ2-7	CASRLAGSYEQYF
TRBV20-1	TRBJ1-6	CSAAMGFGVSPLHF
TRBV6-5	TRBJ1-2	CASSYKTMMGYTF
TRBV12-3/TRBV12-4	TRBJ2-3	CASSWIVPTDTQYF
TRBV4-1	TRBJ2-5	CASSQDSPPGYRETQYF
TRBV11-2	TRBJ2-7	CASSSPGGWYEQYF
TRBV3-1	TRBJ2-7	CASSQKGTVTYEQYF